This T cell receptor beta chain emerged from a study of cytomegalovirus exposure and HLA in healthy donors. The PCR used 60 Vbeta and 13 Jbeta primers. TCRdb keeps only in-frame clones here, not all; method: immunoSEQ multiplex PCR. The sample carries around 150,000 clones, around 80% recorded once. General observations from the study: Earlier analysis yielded a pattern in which most TCR beta V segments were productive about 90% or about 30% of the time.

The table lists this clone with a few counts. Its antigen is unidentified. The germline CDR1 and CDR2 sequences are SGHRS and YFSETQ. This CDR3 is built from 15 residues. V lost 0 bases and J lost 4, with 13 bases in between. The sequencing input was PBMCs. The TCR originated in a man aged 25 to 40 in good health and CMV-seronegative. The chain is built from TRBV5-1 and TRBJ1-1; tentatively, D is TRBD1 (6 bases). For the CDR3, the DNA is TGCGCCAGCAGCTTGGGACAGGACGGAAGCACTGAAGCTTTCTTT. Encoded protein: CASSLGQDGSTEAFF.